There are a few counts of the clone carrying this T cell receptor (beta chain). Its cognate antigen is unknown. Without the conserved terminal phenylalanine or tryptophan, this CDR3 likely stems from a read error. Researchers used genomic DNA as the template to profile TCR beta VDJ and CDR3. TCRdb called the reads again in MiXCR, with one record for every CDR3 protein. The sample consists of 150,000 to 200,000 distinct CDR3 sequences, less than 55% of them appearing once. The sample comes from a study of CD8+CD57+ T cells in acquired aplastic anemia. Study-level background: On average, sorted CD4+ and CD8+ cells gave roughly 3 ug of DNA. Average CD4+ read depth in healthy donors was some 9.9 million reads.

This CDR3 contains 13 residues. Trimming took 5 bases from V and 8 from J, leaving 12 bases between them. Study outcomes and limitations: In common between the patients and the controls were nearly 30 CD8+ CDR3 sequences. Patients were compared with controls for CD8+ Simpson's diversity, and no significant difference emerged.

Sequencing input: sorted CD4+, CD8+, or CD8+CD57+ T cells (not recorded which) from PBMCs. The receptor was isolated from a human donor in good health. J is TRBJ2-2 and V is TRBV12-3 or TRBV12-4; D is uncertain. The CDR3 coding sequence is TGTGCCAGCAGTCCTCGAATCCAGGGGGAGCTGTTTTCT. This translates into CASSPRIQGELFS.